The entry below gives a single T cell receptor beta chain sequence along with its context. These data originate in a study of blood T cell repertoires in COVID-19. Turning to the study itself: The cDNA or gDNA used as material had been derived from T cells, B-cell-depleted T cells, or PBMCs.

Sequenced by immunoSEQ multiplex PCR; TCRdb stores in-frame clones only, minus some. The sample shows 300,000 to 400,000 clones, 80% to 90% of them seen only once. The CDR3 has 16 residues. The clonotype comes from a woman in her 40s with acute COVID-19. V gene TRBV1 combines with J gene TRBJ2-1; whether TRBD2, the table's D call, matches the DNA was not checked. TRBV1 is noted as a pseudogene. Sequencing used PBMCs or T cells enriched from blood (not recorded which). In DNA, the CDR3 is TGCACCAGCAGCCGATTAGCGGGGGGCCGACTATCCGAGCAGTTCTTC. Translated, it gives CTSSRLAGGRLSEQFF.